This T cell receptor beta chain was recovered during a study of patients and donors after allogeneic stem cell transplantation. From the RT-PCR reads, TCRdb called clonotypes with MiXCR, one entry per CDR3 protein. The data show some 87,000 distinct CDR3 sequences, with approximately 49% seen just once and approximately 66% held by the top ten. The CDR3 totals 15 residues. Germline loops: CDR1 MGHRA, CDR2 YSYEKL. V was cut by 1 base and J by 1 base, with 10 bases left in between. The chain has TRBV4-1 and TRBJ1-2; no reliable D call. This sequence originates from a human donor who was either an allogeneic HSCT recipient or a stem cell or donor lymphocyte infusion donor (not recorded which). It is not recorded whose cells these are; they may come from a transplant donor. Material: blood, either unsorted or a sorted T cell fraction (not recorded which). DNA of the CDR3: TGCGCCAGCAGCCAAGGAAGTCAGGTTAACTATGGCTACACCTTC. Translated: CASSQGSQVNYGYTF.